This TCR beta chain was retrieved from a study of molecular identifiers for immune sequencing clone quantification. TCRdb called the PCR reads again in MiXCR, with one record for every CDR3 protein. The sample contains about 640,000 distinct CDR3 sequences, nearly 20% of which appear only once. Every naive CD8 library was made from between roughly 17,000 and 1,000,000 sorted cells with 10%, 30% or 50% RNA. With 6 bases removed from V and 5 bases from J, the gap between germline ends came to 19 bases. The CDR3 runs 16 residues. This clonotype has a count of ten or more. This chain uses TRBV12-3 or TRBV12-4 with TRBJ2-2, with D hard to call. Sequencing was carried out using naive CD8+ T cells from blood, with Jurkat cell RNA spiked in. Subset reported: FACS-sorted CD8+CD4-CCR7+CD45RA+ naive T cells. The sequence was collected from a human donor in good health. Some libraries in this study had Jurkat cell RNA spiked in. The CDR3 is CASSHPQSFGTGELFF. The CDR3 bases are TGTGCCAGCAGCCACCCCCAATCCTTCGGGACCGGGGAGCTGTTTTTT.